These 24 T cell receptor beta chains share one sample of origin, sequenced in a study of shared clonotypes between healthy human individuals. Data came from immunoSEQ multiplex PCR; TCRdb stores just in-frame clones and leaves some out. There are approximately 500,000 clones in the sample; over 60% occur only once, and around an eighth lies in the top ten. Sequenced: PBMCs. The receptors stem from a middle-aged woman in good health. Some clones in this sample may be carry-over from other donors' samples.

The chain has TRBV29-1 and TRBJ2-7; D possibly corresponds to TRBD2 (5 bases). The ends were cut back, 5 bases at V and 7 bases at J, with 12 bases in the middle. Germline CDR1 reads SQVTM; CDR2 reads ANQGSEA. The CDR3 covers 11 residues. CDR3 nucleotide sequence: TGCAGCGTTTCCATATCGGGAGAGCAGTACTTC. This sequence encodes CSVSISGEQYF.

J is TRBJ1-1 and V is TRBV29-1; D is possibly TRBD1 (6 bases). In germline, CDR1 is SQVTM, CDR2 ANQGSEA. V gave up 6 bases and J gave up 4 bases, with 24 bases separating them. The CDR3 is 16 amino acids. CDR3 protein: CSVLIGGGISGTEAFF. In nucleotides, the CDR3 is TGCAGCGTCCTCATTGGTGGGGGCATATCGGGCACTGAAGCTTTCTTT.

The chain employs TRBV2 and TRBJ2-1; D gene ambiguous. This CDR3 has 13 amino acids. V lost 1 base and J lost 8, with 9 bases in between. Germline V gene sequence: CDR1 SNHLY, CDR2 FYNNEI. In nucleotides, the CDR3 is TGTGCCAGCAGTGAAGAGAGAATGGATGAGCAGTTCTTC. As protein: CASSEERMDEQFF.

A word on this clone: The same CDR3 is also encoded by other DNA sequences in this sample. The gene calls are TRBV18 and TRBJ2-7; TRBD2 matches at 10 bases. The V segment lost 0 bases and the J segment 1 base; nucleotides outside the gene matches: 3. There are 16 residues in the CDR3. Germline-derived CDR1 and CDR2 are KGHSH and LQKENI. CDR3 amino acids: CASSPPGSGRSYEQYF. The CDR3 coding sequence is TGTGCCAGCTCACCACCGGGTAGCGGGAGGTCCTACGAGCAGTACTTC.

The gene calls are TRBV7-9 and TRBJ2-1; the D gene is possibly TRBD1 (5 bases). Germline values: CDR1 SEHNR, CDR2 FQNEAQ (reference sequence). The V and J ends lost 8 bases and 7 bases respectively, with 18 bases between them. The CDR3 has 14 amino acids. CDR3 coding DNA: TGTGCCAGCCCGACCTGGGCAGGGTCGAATGAGCAGTTCTTC. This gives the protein CASPTWAGSNEQFF.

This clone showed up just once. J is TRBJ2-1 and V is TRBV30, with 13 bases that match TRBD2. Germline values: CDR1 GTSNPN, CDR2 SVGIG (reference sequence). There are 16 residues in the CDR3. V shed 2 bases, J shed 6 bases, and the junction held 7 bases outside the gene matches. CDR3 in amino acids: CAWSSGLAGVFNEQFF. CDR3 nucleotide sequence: TGTGCCTGGAGTTCCGGACTAGCGGGGGTGTTCAATGAGCAGTTCTTC.

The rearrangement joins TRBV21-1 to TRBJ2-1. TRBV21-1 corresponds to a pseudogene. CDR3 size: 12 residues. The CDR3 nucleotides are TGTGCCAGCAGCAAAAGTTACGATGAGCAGTTCTTC. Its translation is CASSKSYDEQFF.

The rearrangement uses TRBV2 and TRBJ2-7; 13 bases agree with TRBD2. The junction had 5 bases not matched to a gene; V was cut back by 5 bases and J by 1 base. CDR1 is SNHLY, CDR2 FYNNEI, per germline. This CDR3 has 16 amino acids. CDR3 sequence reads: CASSPGLAGLSYEQYF. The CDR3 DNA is TGTGCCAGCAGTCCGGGACTAGCGGGATTATCCTACGAGCAGTACTTC.

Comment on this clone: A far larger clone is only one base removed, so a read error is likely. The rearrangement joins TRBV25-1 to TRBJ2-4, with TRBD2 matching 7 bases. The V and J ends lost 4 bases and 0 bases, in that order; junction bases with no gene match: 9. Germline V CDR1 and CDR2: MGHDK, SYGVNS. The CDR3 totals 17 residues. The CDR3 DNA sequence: TGTGCCAGCAGTGCTGGGGCGGGAGATCTAGCCAAAAACATTCAGTACTTC. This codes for CASSAGAGDLAKNIQYF.

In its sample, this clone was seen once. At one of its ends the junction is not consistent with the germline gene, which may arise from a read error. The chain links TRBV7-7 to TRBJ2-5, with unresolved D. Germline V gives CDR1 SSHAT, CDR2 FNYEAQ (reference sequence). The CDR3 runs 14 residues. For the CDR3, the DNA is TGTGCTAGCAGCTTCCCCGGAACACCTGAGACCCAGTACTTC. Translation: CASSFPGTPETQYF.

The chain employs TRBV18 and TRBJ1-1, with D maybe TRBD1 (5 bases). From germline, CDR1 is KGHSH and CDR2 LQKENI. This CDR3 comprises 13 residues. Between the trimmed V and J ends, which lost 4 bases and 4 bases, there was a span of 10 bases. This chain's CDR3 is CASSRGELTEAFF. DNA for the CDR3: TGTGCCAGCTCACGGGGGGAGCTCACTGAAGCTTTCTTT.

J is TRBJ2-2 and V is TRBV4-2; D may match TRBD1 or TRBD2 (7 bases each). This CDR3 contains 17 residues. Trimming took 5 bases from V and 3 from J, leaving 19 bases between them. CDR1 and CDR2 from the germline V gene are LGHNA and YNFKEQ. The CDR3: CASSKGALGRDTGELFF. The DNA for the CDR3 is TGTGCCAGCAGCAAGGGGGCTTTGGGGAGGGACACCGGGGAGCTGTTTTTT.

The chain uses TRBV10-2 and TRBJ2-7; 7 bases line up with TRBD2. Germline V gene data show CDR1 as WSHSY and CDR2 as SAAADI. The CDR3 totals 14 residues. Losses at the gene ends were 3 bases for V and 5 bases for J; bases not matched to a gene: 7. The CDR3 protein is CASSELAPGDEQYF. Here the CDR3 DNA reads TGCGCCAGCAGTGAACTAGCGCCGGGGGACGAGCAGTACTTC.

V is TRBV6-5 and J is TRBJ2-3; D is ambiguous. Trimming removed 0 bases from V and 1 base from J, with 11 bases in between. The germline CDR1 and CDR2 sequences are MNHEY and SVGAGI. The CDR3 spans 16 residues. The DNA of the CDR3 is TGTGCCAGCAGTTACTCGAGGCGATCCCGCACAGATACGCAGTATTTT. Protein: CASSYSRRSRTDTQYF.

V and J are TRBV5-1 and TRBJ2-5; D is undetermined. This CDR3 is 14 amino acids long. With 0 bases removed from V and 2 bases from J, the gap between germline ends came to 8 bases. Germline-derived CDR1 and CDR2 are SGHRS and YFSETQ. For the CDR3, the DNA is TGCGCCAGCAGCTTGGAGGCCCGTCAAGAGACCCAGTACTTC. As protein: CASSLEARQETQYF.

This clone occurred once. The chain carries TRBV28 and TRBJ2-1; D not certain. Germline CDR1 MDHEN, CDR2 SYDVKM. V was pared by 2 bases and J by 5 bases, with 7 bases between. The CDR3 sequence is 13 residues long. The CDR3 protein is CASSLGTDNEQFF. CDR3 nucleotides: TGTGCCAGCAGTTTAGGTACCGACAATGAGCAGTTCTTC.

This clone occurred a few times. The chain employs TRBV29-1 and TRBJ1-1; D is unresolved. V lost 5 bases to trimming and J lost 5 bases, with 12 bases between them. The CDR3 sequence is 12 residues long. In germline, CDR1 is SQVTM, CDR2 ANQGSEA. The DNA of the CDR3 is TGCAGCGTTCAGCGGGGAGGAACTGAAGCTTTCTTT. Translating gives CSVQRGGTEAFF.

In DNA form, the CDR3 reads TGTGCCATCAGTGCCCCGGACGCTGGAAACACCATATATTTT. Residues: CAISAPDAGNTIYF. The chain recombines TRBV10-3 with TRBJ1-3; D call uncertain. Germline CDR1 ENHRY, CDR2 SYGVKD. The CDR3 totals 14 residues. Trimming pared 4 bases from V and 2 bases from J, leaving 9 bases between.

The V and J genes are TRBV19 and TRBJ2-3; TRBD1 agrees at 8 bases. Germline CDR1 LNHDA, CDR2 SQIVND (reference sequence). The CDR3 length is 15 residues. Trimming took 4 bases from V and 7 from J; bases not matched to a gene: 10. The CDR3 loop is CASSSLQGGRNTQYF. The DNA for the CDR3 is TGTGCCAGTAGTAGCCTACAGGGGGGAAGGAATACGCAGTATTTT.

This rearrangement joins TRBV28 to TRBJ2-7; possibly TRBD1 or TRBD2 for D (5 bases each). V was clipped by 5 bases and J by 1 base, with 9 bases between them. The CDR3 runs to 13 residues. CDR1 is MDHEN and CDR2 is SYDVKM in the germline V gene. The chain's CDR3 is CASSPGPSYEQYF. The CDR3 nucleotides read TGTGCCAGCAGTCCGGGACCATCCTACGAGCAGTACTTC.

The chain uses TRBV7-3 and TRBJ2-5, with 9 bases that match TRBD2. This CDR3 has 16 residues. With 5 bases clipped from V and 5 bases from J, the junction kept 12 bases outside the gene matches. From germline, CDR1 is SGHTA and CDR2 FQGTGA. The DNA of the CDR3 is TGTGCCAGCAGCCCGATTAGCGGGAGTAGTTGGGAGACCCAGTACTTC. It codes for CASSPISGSSWETQYF.

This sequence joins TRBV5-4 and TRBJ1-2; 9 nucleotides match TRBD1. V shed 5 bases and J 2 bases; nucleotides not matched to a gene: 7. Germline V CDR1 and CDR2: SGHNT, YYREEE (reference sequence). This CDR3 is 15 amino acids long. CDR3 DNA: TGTGCCAGCAGGAAACAGGGGGCCCGAAACTATGGCTACACCTTC. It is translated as CASRKQGARNYGYTF. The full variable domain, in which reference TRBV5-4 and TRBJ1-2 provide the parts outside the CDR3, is ETGVTQSPTHLIKTRGQQVTLRCSSQSGHNTVSWYQQALGQGPQFIFQYYREEENGRGNFPPRFSGLQFPNYSSELNVNALELDDSALYLCASRKQGARNYGYTFGSGTRLTVV.

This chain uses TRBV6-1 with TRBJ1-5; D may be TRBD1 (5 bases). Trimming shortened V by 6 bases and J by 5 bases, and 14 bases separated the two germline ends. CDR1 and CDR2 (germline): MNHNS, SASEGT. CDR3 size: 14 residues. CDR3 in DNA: TGTGCCAGCAGCCCTACGGGGGAGTATCAGCCCCAGCATTTT. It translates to CASSPTGEYQPQHF.

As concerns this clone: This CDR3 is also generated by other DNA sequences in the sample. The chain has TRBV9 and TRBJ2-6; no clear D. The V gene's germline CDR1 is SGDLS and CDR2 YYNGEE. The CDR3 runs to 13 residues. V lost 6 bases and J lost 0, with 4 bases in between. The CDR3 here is CASKTSGANVLTF. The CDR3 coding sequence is TGTGCCAGCAAGACCTCTGGGGCCAACGTCCTGACTTTC.